This entry lists 29 T cell receptor beta chains sequenced from one sample in a study of blood T cell repertoires in COVID-19. Repertoires were generated with immunoSEQ multiplex PCR, while TCRdb's copy carries only in-frame clones and drops some. The sample includes about 130,000 clones, roughly 88% of them seen just once. What was sequenced was peripheral blood. Receptors were obtained from an elderly woman with acute or convalescent COVID-19.

The chain uses TRBV4-2 and TRBJ2-1; no reliable D call. The length of the CDR3 is 12 residues. V lost 1 base, J lost 5 bases, and 3 bases lay in between. Germline V gene data show CDR1 as LGHNA and CDR2 as YNFKEQ. The CDR3 sequence: CASSQVNNEQFF. CDR3 DNA: TGTGCCAGCAGCCAAGTAAACAATGAGCAGTTCTTC.

The chain is built from TRBV4-1 and TRBJ1-4; 9 positions match TRBD1. After removal of 1 base from V and 8 bases from J, the junction contained 8 bases not matched to a gene. The CDR3 totals 16 residues. Germline V CDR1 and CDR2: MGHRA, YSYEKL. DNA for the CDR3: TGCGCCAGCAGCCAAGTTTACCCGGGACAGGGAGAAAAACTGTTTTTT. Translated: CASSQVYPGQGEKLFF.

The J gene is TRBJ2-7, the V gene TRBV4-1; 12 bases fit TRBD2. V gave up 4 bases and J gave up 0 bases; unmatched junction bases: 7. CDR3 length equals 17 residues. The germline V gene encodes CDR1 MGHRA and CDR2 YSYEKL. DNA for the CDR3: TGCGCCAGCAGCCGAGGGGGGACTAGCGGGCACTCCTACGAGCAGTACTTC. Protein product: CASSRGGTSGHSYEQYF.

V is TRBV3-1 (or the pseudogene TRBV3-2) and J is TRBJ2-3, with TRBD1 matching 9 bases. Germline loops: CDR1 LGHDT, CDR2 YNNKEL (reference sequence). V gave up 0 bases and J gave up 3 bases; unmatched junction bases: 10. The CDR3 extends over 18 amino acids. The CDR3 DNA is TGTGCCAGCAGCCAAGACCCCGTAGTTGGGACAGGGACAGATACGCAGTATTTT. Translated: CASSQDPVVGTGTDTQYF.

The chain has TRBV7-9 and TRBJ1-2; a possible D gene is TRBD1 (5 bases). Trimming stripped 3 bases from V and 4 bases from J, with 9 bases between. The germline gives CDR1 SEHNR, CDR2 FQNEAQ (reference sequence). There are 13 residues in the CDR3. Written as DNA, the CDR3 is TGTGCCAGCAGCTTTACGGGGGGCTATGGCTACACCTTC. Protein sequence: CASSFTGGYGYTF.

The chain couples TRBV28 to TRBJ2-1; D is perhaps TRBD1 (5 bases). This CDR3 contains 15 residues. Germline V lookup: CDR1 MDHEN, CDR2 SYDVKM. V shed 5 bases and J shed 0 bases, with 11 bases lying between them. CDR3 protein: CASSPGDSSYNEQFF. The CDR3 region has the DNA TGTGCCAGCAGTCCGGGTGACAGCTCCTACAATGAGCAGTTCTTC.

The chain has TRBV5-4 and TRBJ1-2; TRBD1 might be the D (5 bases). CDR3 size: 14 residues. Germline V gives CDR1 SGHNT, CDR2 YYREEE (reference sequence). V was clipped by 5 bases and J by 12 bases, with 23 bases between them. The CDR3: CASRVTERSGGDTF. CDR3 nucleotide sequence: TGTGCCAGCAGAGTGACAGAAAGAAGCGGGGGTGACACCTTC.

V usage is TRBV19 and J usage is TRBJ2-7; 7 nucleotides line up with TRBD1. Germline lookup yields CDR1 LNHDA and CDR2 SQIVND (reference sequence). V gave up 3 bases and J gave up 3 bases; unmatched junction bases: 2. This CDR3 has 13 amino acids. The CDR3 spells CASSIGTVYEQYF. As DNA, the CDR3 is TGTGCCAGTAGTATCGGGACAGTCTACGAGCAGTACTTC.

The V and J genes are TRBV4-1 and TRBJ1-6; a weak D match, TRBD1 (5 bases). Trimming took 4 bases from V and 5 from J, leaving 15 bases between them. Germline V gene lookup returns CDR1 MGHRA and CDR2 YSYEKL. The CDR3 totals 16 residues. The CDR3 region is CASSLQTVRNNSPLHF. The CDR3 DNA reads as TGCGCCAGCAGCCTCCAGACAGTGAGGAATAATTCACCCCTCCACTTT.

The chain is built from TRBV10-3 and TRBJ2-1; TRBD2 aligns across 10 bases. This CDR3 has 16 amino acids. Looked up from germline, CDR1 is ENHRY and CDR2 is SYGVKD. V lost 5 bases, J lost 4 bases, and 8 bases stayed unmatched. CDR3 bases: TGTGCCATCAGTATATCAACTAGCGGGGATTACAATGAGCAGTTCTTC. Translating it yields CAISISTSGDYNEQFF.

V gene TRBV20-1 combines with J gene TRBJ2-5, with a possible D match to TRBD1 (6 bases). This CDR3 spans 11 amino acids. Germline assignment: CDR1 DFQATT and CDR2 SNEGSKA (reference sequence). V gave up 6 bases and J gave up 5 bases, with 10 bases separating them. The CDR3: CSAGTYETQYF. In DNA, the CDR3 is TGCAGTGCCGGGACATATGAGACCCAGTACTTC.

In the case of this clone: Within the sample, other DNA sequences also encode this same CDR3. The chain employs TRBV3-1 (or the pseudogene TRBV3-2) and TRBJ2-2; 10 nucleotides match TRBD2. The CDR3 consists of 16 residues. CDR1 and CDR2 (germline): LGHDT, YNNKEL (reference sequence). The trim removed 0 bases at V and 8 bases at J, leaving 6 bases unmatched. DNA of the CDR3: TGTGCCAGCAGCCAAGAAAGGCTAGCGGGAGTAGGGGAGCTGTTTTTT. It specifies CASSQERLAGVGELFF.

This sequence joins TRBV3-1 (or the pseudogene TRBV3-2) and TRBJ2-3; 8 nucleotides match TRBD2. In germline, CDR1 is LGHDT, CDR2 YNNKEL (reference sequence). This CDR3 comprises 15 residues. Unmatched junction bases numbered 6, after V lost 5 bases and J lost 2 bases. In DNA form, the CDR3 reads TGTGCCAGCAGCAGCCGGGGGGGTACCACAGATACGCAGTATTTT. It specifies CASSSRGGTTDTQYF.

The chain combines TRBV27 with TRBJ1-1, with TRBD1 as a possible D gene (6 bases). Germline-derived CDR1 and CDR2 are MNHEY and SMNVEV (reference sequence). This CDR3 has 13 amino acids. V lost 5 bases and J lost 5, with 12 bases in between. For the CDR3, the DNA is TGTGCCAGCAGTGTTAACAGGGATACTGAAGCTTTCTTT. It encodes CASSVNRDTEAFF.

The chain combines TRBV6-2 or TRBV6-3 with TRBJ2-6; D possibly corresponds to TRBD1 (6 bases). The germline V gene encodes CDR1 MNHEY and CDR2 SVGEGT. This CDR3 region has 18 residues. Between the trimmed V and J ends, which lost 0 bases and 0 bases, there was a span of 12 bases. Here the CDR3 DNA reads TGTGCCAGCAGTTACTCGGGGGCAGTCAGCTCTGGGGCCAACGTCCTGACTTTC. As protein: CASSYSGAVSSGANVLTF.

This chain connects TRBV4-1 to TRBJ1-5; D is undetermined. CDR1 is MGHRA and CDR2 is YSYEKL in the germline V gene. V lost 0 bases to trimming and J lost 9 bases, with 15 bases between them. This CDR3 is 15 amino acids long. This chain's CDR3 is CASSQESTALRPQHF. The DNA of the CDR3 is TGCGCCAGCAGCCAAGAATCGACTGCCTTGAGGCCCCAGCATTTT.

The CDR3 DNA sequence: TGTGCCAGCAGCTTAAGAGCGGGCTCCTACAATGAGCAGTTCTTC. Encoded protein: CASSLRAGSYNEQFF. V usage is TRBV5-4 and J usage is TRBJ2-1; D is possibly TRBD2 (6 bases). V was pared by 2 bases and J by 0 bases, with 9 bases between. The CDR3 consists of 15 residues. Germline values: CDR1 SGHNT, CDR2 YYREEE (reference sequence).

The chain carries TRBV5-4 and TRBJ2-3; 10 bases align to TRBD2. The ends lost 4 bases at V and 0 bases at J; junction bases unmatched: 8. The CDR3 extends over 17 amino acids. CDR1 is SGHNT and CDR2 is YYREEE in the germline V gene (reference sequence). This chain's CDR3 is CASSLLIAGGSTDTQYF. The CDR3, as DNA: TGTGCCAGCAGCCTACTCATAGCGGGGGGTAGCACAGATACGCAGTATTTT.

V usage is TRBV27 and J usage is TRBJ1-5; D is unclear. CDR3 length equals 12 residues. Looked up from germline, CDR1 is MNHEY and CDR2 is SMNVEV (reference sequence). The V end was cut by 5 bases, the J end by 4 bases, with 6 bases between. The CDR3 is CASSNSNQPQHF. In DNA, the CDR3 is TGTGCCAGCAGTAACTCGAATCAGCCCCAGCATTTT.

This clone was counted only a few times. The V call is TRBV3-1 (or the pseudogene TRBV3-2), the J call TRBJ2-6; D perhaps matches TRBD2 (5 bases). The CDR3 length is 17 residues. With 0 bases removed from V and 2 bases from J, the gap between germline ends came to 11 bases. The germline gives CDR1 LGHDT, CDR2 YNNKEL (reference sequence). The CDR3 loop is CASSQEVWTAGANVLTF. The CDR3 DNA sequence: TGTGCCAGCAGCCAAGAAGTCTGGACTGCTGGGGCCAACGTCCTGACTTTC.

The CDR3 region is CASSSQAGETQYF. The CDR3 nucleotides read TGTGCCAGCAGTTCCCAGGCCGGAGAGACCCAGTACTTC. The chain recombines TRBV5-4 with TRBJ2-5, with D unclear. The CDR3 extends over 13 amino acids. V was trimmed by 5 bases and J by 4 bases, leaving 12 bases between them. Germline CDR1 SGHNT, CDR2 YYREEE (reference sequence).

The chain is built from TRBV2 and TRBJ2-7, with 11 bases fitting TRBD2. The CDR3 sequence is 15 residues long. The V gene's germline CDR1 is SNHLY and CDR2 FYNNEI. V lost 6 bases to trimming and J lost 3 bases; unmatched junction nucleotides: 7. As DNA, the CDR3 is TGTGCCAGCAGGGCACTAGCGGGAGAATACTACGAGCAGTACTTC. Translation: CASRALAGEYYEQYF.

The chain links TRBV7-9 to TRBJ1-2; no reliable D call. Germline loops: CDR1 SEHNR, CDR2 FQNEAQ (reference sequence). Trimming removed 2 bases from V and 7 bases from J, with 14 bases in between. This CDR3 region has 14 residues. CDR3 bases: TGTGCCAGCAGCTTATACGTACTCACTGGTGGCTACACCTTC. As protein: CASSLYVLTGGYTF.

In this sample, this clone turned up once. Here the CDR3 DNA reads TGTGCCAGCTCACCAGGACAGGGAAACACCGGGGAGCTGTTTTTT. This translates into CASSPGQGNTGELFF. This chain links TRBV18 with TRBJ2-2, with TRBD1 identical over 8 bases. Per germline, CDR1 KGHSH and CDR2 LQKENI. This CDR3 has 15 residues. The junction had 1 base not matched to a gene; V was cut back by 2 bases and J by 2 bases.

There are a few counts of this clone. The CDR3 sequence: CASRETGVGNTIYF. The CDR3 region has the DNA TGCGCCAGCAGGGAGACAGGGGTTGGAAACACCATATATTTT. The V and J genes are TRBV5-1 and TRBJ1-3, with TRBD1 matching 8 bases. This CDR3 region has 14 residues. Germline V gene lookup returns CDR1 SGHRS and CDR2 YFSETQ. Germline trimming cut 5 bases from V and 3 bases from J; bases unmatched to any gene: 4.

The chain uses TRBV7-9 and TRBJ2-7; 7 nucleotides match TRBD2. CDR3 length equals 16 residues. V shed 0 bases and J 4 bases; nucleotides not matched to a gene: 9. The V gene's germline CDR1 is SEHNR and CDR2 FQNEAQ (reference sequence). The CDR3 bases are TGTGCCAGCAGCTTAGCGGCGGGGGTGTCTTCGTACGAGCAGTACTTC. It specifies CASSLAAGVSSYEQYF.

This clone was observed once. The chain uses TRBV4-2 and TRBJ2-3; a possible D gene is TRBD2 (5 bases). Germline V lookup: CDR1 LGHNA, CDR2 YNFKEQ. Trimming took off 0 bases at V and 7 bases at J, with 14 bases between the two ends. This CDR3 is built from 15 residues. The CDR3: CASSQDLSGGNTQYF. DNA for the CDR3: TGTGCCAGCAGCCAAGATTTGTCAGGAGGAAATACGCAGTATTTT.

With respect to this clone: One end of the junction fails to match germline, which may point to a read error. The chain uses TRBV7-8 and TRBJ2-7; 10 bases are shared with TRBD1. Germline V CDR1 and CDR2: SGHVS, FQNEAQ. This CDR3 contains 16 residues. CDR3 residues: CASSLATGGIPYEQYF. The DNA for the CDR3 is TGTGCCAGCAGCCTAGCGACAGGGGGCATACCCTACGAGCAGTACTTC.

V is TRBV11-2 and J is TRBJ1-4; 11 bases fit TRBD1. Germline V gives CDR1 SGHAT, CDR2 FQNNGV. With 1 base clipped from V and 3 bases from J, the junction kept 4 bases outside the gene matches. This CDR3 has 17 amino acids. CDR3 in amino acids: CASSLVGQGAPNEKLFF. CDR3 sequence (DNA): TGTGCCAGCAGCTTAGTCGGACAGGGGGCACCTAATGAAAAACTGTTTTTT. Filled out from reference TRBV11-2 and TRBJ1-4, the complete variable domain reads EAGVAQSPRYKIIEKRQSVAFWCNPISGHATLYWYQQILGQGPKLLIQFQNNGVVDDSQLPKDRFSAERLKGVDSTLKIQPAKLEDSAVYLCASSLVGQGAPNEKLFFGSGTQLSVL.